Listed here are 25 T cell receptor beta chains from one sample, sequenced in a study of graft-versus-host responses after intestinal transplantation. Data came from immunoSEQ multiplex PCR; TCRdb stores just in-frame clones and leaves some out. The sample consists of 60,000 to 65,000 clones, 90% to 95% of them appearing once. What these receptors recognize is not known. The material sequenced was unstimulated CD8+ T cells sorted from spleen or lymph node cells, taken before transplant. The receptors stem from a human donor who was the organ donor for an intestinal transplant.

This clone is judged medium-sized. The rearrangement uses TRBV6-5 and TRBJ1-3; unclear D gene. The CDR3 is 15 residues long. Trimming removed 3 bases from V and 0 bases from J, with 9 bases in between. Per the germline V gene, CDR1 is MNHEY and CDR2 is SVGAGI. This CDR3 is CASSYLGNSGNTIYF. CDR3 coding DNA: TGTGCCAGCAGTTATCTAGGCAACTCTGGAAACACCATATATTTT.

The chain has TRBV11-2 and TRBJ2-1; 9 positions agree with TRBD1. This CDR3 region has 12 residues. CDR1 SGHAT and CDR2 FQNNGV come from the germline V gene. With 0 bases clipped from V and 16 bases from J, the junction kept 4 bases outside the gene matches. Here the CDR3 reads CASSLERDREFF. In DNA form, the CDR3 reads TGTGCCAGCAGCTTAGAACGGGACAGGGAATTCTTC.

The rearrangement uses TRBV27 and TRBJ1-2; 8 bases align to TRBD1. Germline V gene sequence: CDR1 MNHEY, CDR2 SMNVEV (reference sequence). V lost 4 bases and J lost 7; bases outside the gene matches: 5. This CDR3 spans 13 amino acids. The CDR3 loop is CASSSGGAVGYTF. CDR3 nucleotides: TGTGCCAGCAGTTCAGGGGGCGCAGTTGGCTACACCTTC.

The rearrangement uses TRBV27 and TRBJ2-1; TRBD1 might be the D (5 bases). The CDR3 totals 14 residues. V lost 5 bases to trimming and J lost 9 bases, with 17 bases between them. Germline V gives CDR1 MNHEY, CDR2 SMNVEV (reference sequence). CDR3 loop: CASSGWGALSEQFF. CDR3 sequence (DNA): TGTGCCAGCAGTGGTTGGGGCGCCCTAAGTGAGCAGTTCTTC.

The rearrangement links TRBV28 to TRBJ2-1, with 9 bases aligning to TRBD2. The CDR3 is 15 residues long. Germline lookup yields CDR1 MDHEN and CDR2 SYDVKM. V shed 6 bases, J shed 0 bases, and the junction held 3 bases outside the gene matches. DNA of the CDR3: TGTGCCAGCAGGCTACTAGCGGGCTCCTACAATGAGCAGTTCTTC. This codes for CASRLLAGSYNEQFF. The variable domain in full, with the rest retrieved from reference TRBV28 and TRBJ2-1, is DVKVTQSSRYLVKRTGEKVFLECVQDMDHENMFWYRQDPGLGLRLIYFSYDVKMKEKGDIPEGYSVSREKKERFSLILESASTNQTSMYLCASRLLAGSYNEQFFGPGTRLTVL.

The gene calls are TRBV27 and TRBJ2-3, with 9 bases aligning to TRBD1. V was clipped by 0 bases and J by 5 bases; unmatched bases: 3. Germline V CDR1 and CDR2: MNHEY, SMNVEV (reference sequence). This CDR3 region has 15 residues. The CDR3 spells CASSLSGQGVDTQYF. The CDR3 nucleotides are TGTGCCAGCAGTTTATCGGGACAGGGTGTAGATACGCAGTATTTT.

This clone was observed once. The genes are TRBV6-7 and TRBJ2-3; 11 nucleotides match TRBD2. TRBV6-7 is an ORF; its function is uncertain. The CDR3 is 18 residues long. Trimming removed 2 bases from V and 2 bases from J; junction bases left unmatched: 9. In nucleotides, the CDR3 is TGTGCCAGCAGTTACCTAGGACGACTAGCGGGGTTCACAGATACGCAGTATTTT. Its translation: CASSYLGRLAGFTDTQYF.

The gene calls are TRBV9 and TRBJ2-7; 12 bases agree with TRBD2. The CDR3 is 14 amino acids. Germline V gene data show CDR1 as SGDLS and CDR2 as YYNGEE. The V gene end was trimmed by 4 bases and the J gene end by 4 bases; junction bases not matched to a gene: 3. The CDR3 here is CASSPGLAGYEQYF. CDR3 DNA sequence: TGTGCCAGCAGCCCCGGACTAGCGGGGTACGAGCAGTACTTC.

The chain couples TRBV4-2 to TRBJ2-1; D perhaps matches TRBD2 (5 bases). The CDR3 runs to 17 residues. Germline V CDR1 and CDR2: LGHNA, YNFKEQ. The V and J ends lost 2 bases and 1 base respectively, with 15 bases between them. DNA of the CDR3: TGTGCCAGCAGCCAATTGGGGTGGGGAGTGTCCTACAATGAGCAGTTCTTC. Translation gives CASSQLGWGVSYNEQFF.

V is TRBV27 and J is TRBJ2-3, with 10 bases fitting TRBD1. CDR3 length equals 15 residues. Germline V gene lookup returns CDR1 MNHEY and CDR2 SMNVEV (reference sequence). The trim removed 5 bases at V and 6 bases at J, leaving 8 bases unmatched. CDR3 in amino acids: CASSRSTGGGDTQYF. CDR3 in DNA: TGTGCCAGCAGTAGGTCGACAGGGGGCGGTGATACGCAGTATTTT.

The chain recombines TRBV5-4 with TRBJ2-1; 7 bases agree with TRBD2. The ends lost 2 bases at V and 9 bases at J; junction bases unmatched: 17. The CDR3 loop spans 17 amino acids. Germline CDR1 and CDR2: SGHNT and YYREEE (reference sequence). The CDR3 sequence: CASSFAFRGRARGEQFF. Here the CDR3 DNA reads TGTGCCAGCAGCTTCGCTTTCCGCGGGAGAGCCCGCGGTGAGCAGTTCTTC.

The CDR3 region is CASSQTVAGRLSGEQYF. The CDR3, as DNA: TGCGCCAGCAGCCAGACAGTAGCGGGAAGGCTTTCGGGAGAGCAGTACTTC. The chain has TRBV4-1 and TRBJ2-5; 8 bases align to TRBD2. The trim removed 3 bases at V and 11 bases at J, leaving 20 bases unmatched. This CDR3 comprises 17 residues. Per germline, CDR1 MGHRA and CDR2 YSYEKL.

The CDR3 spells CASSFFSQVIGEQYF. CDR3 coding DNA: TGTGCCAGCAGTTTTTTCTCCCAGGTCATAGGCGAGCAGTACTTC. This sequence joins TRBV27 and TRBJ2-7, with no clear D. Trimming cost V 3 bases and J 6 bases, with 18 bases left between them. Germline V CDR1 and CDR2: MNHEY, SMNVEV (reference sequence). The CDR3 runs 15 residues.

The rearrangement uses TRBV6-6 and TRBJ1-3; the D is unclear. Germline CDR1 MNHNY, CDR2 SVGAGI (reference sequence). V shed 1 base and J shed 4 bases, with 11 bases lying between them. This CDR3 spans 15 amino acids. The CDR3, as DNA: TGTGCCAGCAGTTACTTGCCAGGTACCGGAAACACCATATATTTT. Protein product: CASSYLPGTGNTIYF.

This chain links TRBV27 with TRBJ2-1; D unresolved. The germline V gene has CDR1 MNHEY and CDR2 SMNVEV (reference sequence). Trimming took off 3 bases at V and 2 bases at J, with 17 bases between the two ends. This CDR3 is built from 17 residues. The CDR3 DNA reads as TGTGCCAGCAGTTTTCTTTGGTCGACTCTAGCCTACAATGAGCAGTTCTTC. It yields the protein CASSFLWSTLAYNEQFF.

J is TRBJ2-1 and V is TRBV6-4; TRBD2 matches 7 bases. CDR3 size: 14 residues. Per germline, CDR1 MRHNA and CDR2 SNTAGT. Germline trimming cut 2 bases from V and 9 bases from J; bases unmatched to any gene: 7. The CDR3 region has the DNA TGTGCCAGCAGTGACCCTCAGACTAGCAGTGAGCAGTTCTTC. Translated: CASSDPQTSSEQFF.

V gene TRBV28 combines with J gene TRBJ2-7; TRBD2 aligns across 10 bases. Per germline, CDR1 MDHEN and CDR2 SYDVKM. V gave up 3 bases and J gave up 4 bases; unmatched junction bases: 9. The CDR3 consists of 16 residues. The CDR3 sequence: CASSLPLAGVKYEQYF. DNA for the CDR3: TGTGCCAGCAGTTTGCCTCTAGCGGGAGTGAAGTACGAGCAGTACTTC.

The chain carries TRBV19 and TRBJ1-5; 7 bases align to TRBD1. Germline V lookup: CDR1 LNHDA, CDR2 SQIVND (reference sequence). The CDR3 is made up of 13 amino acids. With V trimmed by 10 bases and J by 3 bases, 6 bases remained unmatched. Written as DNA, the CDR3 is TGTGCCACCCGGGACAGTCCCAATCAGCCCCAGCATTTT. Translated, it gives CATRDSPNQPQHF. Together with reference TRBV19 and TRBJ1-5, the CDR3 gives the full variable domain: DGGITQSPKYLFRKEGQNVTLSCEQNLNHDAMYWYRQDPGQGLRLIYYSQIVNDFQKGDIAEGYSVSREKKESFPLTVTSAQKNPTAFYLCATRDSPNQPQHFGDGTRLSIL.

The gene calls are TRBV5-6 and TRBJ2-1, with TRBD2 identical over 14 bases. The CDR3 consists of 15 residues. The V and J ends lost 3 bases and 6 bases, in that order; junction bases with no gene match: 2. In germline, CDR1 is SGHDT, CDR2 YYEEEE. The CDR3 region is CASSSGTSGGNEQFF. The CDR3 DNA reads as TGTGCCAGCAGCTCGGGGACTAGCGGGGGCAATGAGCAGTTCTTC.

The chain is built from TRBV28 and TRBJ2-2; D not certain. Germline CDR1 is MDHEN and CDR2 is SYDVKM. The CDR3 runs 14 residues. V gave up 2 bases and J gave up 1 base, with 5 bases separating them. CDR3 sequence: CASSLVVNTGELFF. The CDR3 nucleotides read TGTGCCAGCAGTTTAGTAGTGAACACCGGGGAGCTGTTTTTT.

CDR3 nucleotides: TGTGCCAGTAGTGCCTTCCCTAGCGGGACCCACGAGCAGTACTTC. Residues: CASSAFPSGTHEQYF. V usage is TRBV19 and J usage is TRBJ2-5; TRBD2 matches 9 bases. The J call is doubtful: the DNA matches TRBJ2-7 better. This CDR3 has 15 amino acids. CDR1 is LNHDA, CDR2 SQIVND, per germline (reference sequence).

The chain is built from TRBV29-1 and TRBJ2-1; 9 positions match TRBD1. The germline V gene encodes CDR1 SQVTM and CDR2 ANQGSEA. The junction had 8 bases not matched to a gene; V was cut back by 1 base and J by 7 bases. The CDR3 extends over 15 amino acids. The CDR3 DNA follows: TGCAGCGTTGAAGGGGGGGACAGGGCATCAAATGAGCAGTTCTTC. It yields the protein CSVEGGDRASNEQFF.

This clone is a singleton in its sample. The gene calls are TRBV11-2 and TRBJ2-1; tentative D call: TRBD1 (5 bases). The CDR3 is 16 residues long. The V gene lost 5 bases and the J gene lost 0 bases, with 14 bases spanning the gap. From germline, CDR1 is SGHAT and CDR2 FQNNGV. CDR3 sequence (DNA): TGTGCCAGCAGCCCCCCAGGGATCAGCTCCTACAATGAGCAGTTCTTC. Translated: CASSPPGISSYNEQFF. The complete variable domain, with remaining parts taken from reference TRBV11-2 and TRBJ2-1, reads EAGVAQSPRYKIIEKRQSVAFWCNPISGHATLYWYQQILGQGPKLLIQFQNNGVVDDSQLPKDRFSAERLKGVDSTLKIQPAKLEDSAVYLCASSPPGISSYNEQFFGPGTRLTVL.

The rearrangement links TRBV19 to TRBJ2-7, with 8 bases matching TRBD2. The CDR3 runs to 14 residues. The V gene's germline CDR1 is LNHDA and CDR2 SQIVND (reference sequence). Trimming at V came to 3 bases and at J to 5 bases, leaving 6 bases not matched to a gene. The DNA of the CDR3 is TGTGCCAGTAGTATCACTCTAGCGGGCGACGAGCAGTACTTC. Amino acid sequence: CASSITLAGDEQYF.

The rearrangement uses TRBV27 and TRBJ2-5; 16 nucleotides align to TRBD2. The V and J ends lost 4 bases and 5 bases, in that order; junction bases with no gene match: 10. The CDR3 has 18 residues. Germline CDR1 and CDR2: MNHEY and SMNVEV (reference sequence). Here the CDR3 reads CASSSRGLAGGPGETQYF. CDR3 DNA: TGTGCCAGCAGTTCTAGGGGACTAGCGGGAGGGCCGGGGGAGACCCAGTACTTC.